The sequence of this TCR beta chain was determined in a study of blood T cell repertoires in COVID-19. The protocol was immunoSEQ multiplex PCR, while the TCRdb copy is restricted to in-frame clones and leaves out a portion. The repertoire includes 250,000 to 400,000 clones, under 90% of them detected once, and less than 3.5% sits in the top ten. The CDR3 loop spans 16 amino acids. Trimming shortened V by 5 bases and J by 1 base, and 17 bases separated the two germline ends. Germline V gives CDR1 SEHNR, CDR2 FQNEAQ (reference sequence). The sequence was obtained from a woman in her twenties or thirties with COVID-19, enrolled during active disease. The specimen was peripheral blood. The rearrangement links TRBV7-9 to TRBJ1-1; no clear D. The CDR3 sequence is CASSLSGISSNTEAFF. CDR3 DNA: TGTGCCAGCAGCCTCTCCGGGATTTCTTCGAACACTGAAGCTTTCTTT.